Each of the 21 T cell receptor beta chains below was sequenced from the same sample in a study of blood T cell repertoires in COVID-19. Produced via immunoSEQ multiplex PCR; TCRdb's table is partial and in-frame only. The sample holds 70,000 or so clones, around 90% seen once. Input material: peripheral blood. Every receptor here comes from a woman between 45 and 65 years old with acute or convalescent COVID-19.

The chain couples TRBV30 to TRBJ2-7; D gene unclear. The germline V gene has CDR1 GTSNPN and CDR2 SVGIG (reference sequence). The CDR3 is made up of 14 amino acids. The ends were cut back, 3 bases at V and 0 bases at J, with 12 bases in the middle. CDR3 protein: CAWRGAPLSYEQYF. The CDR3 nucleotides read TGTGCCTGGAGAGGAGCACCCCTCTCCTACGAGCAGTACTTC.

V gene TRBV28 combines with J gene TRBJ2-3; 14 bases are a match to TRBD2. Looked up from germline, CDR1 is MDHEN and CDR2 is SYDVKM. The CDR3 consists of 18 residues. V was clipped by 1 base and J by 5 bases; unmatched bases: 8. Written as DNA, the CDR3 is TGTGCCAGCAGTTTATCCCGTGGACTAGCGGGAGGTAAAGATACGCAGTATTTT. Residues: CASSLSRGLAGGKDTQYF.

A few counts support this clone. The chain recombines TRBV6-5 with TRBJ1-5, with TRBD1 identical over 8 bases. J lost 2 bases, V lost 6 bases, and 6 bases had no gene match. This CDR3 is built from 15 residues. CDR1 and CDR2 (germline): MNHEY, SVGAGI. DNA for the CDR3: TGTGCCAGCAGGACGGCAGGGGGCGGCAATCAGCCCCAGCATTTT. Protein product: CASRTAGGGNQPQHF.

The chain recombines TRBV13 with TRBJ2-1; a weak D match, TRBD2 (6 bases). The CDR3 loop spans 15 amino acids. Trimming took 2 bases from V and 6 from J, leaving 14 bases between them. Germline CDR1 reads PRHDT; CDR2 reads FYEKMQ (reference sequence). The CDR3 is CASSLLGGSFNEQFF. DNA for the CDR3: TGTGCCAGCAGCTTACTCGGGGGAAGTTTCAATGAGCAGTTCTTC.

The chain couples TRBV28 to TRBJ1-5, with unresolved D. There are 14 residues in the CDR3. The V gene lost 3 bases and the J gene lost 2 bases, with 8 bases spanning the gap. The germline V gene has CDR1 MDHEN and CDR2 SYDVKM. DNA for the CDR3: TGTGCCAGCAGTTTGATTATAGGCAATCAGCCCCAGCATTTT. Its translation: CASSLIIGNQPQHF.

The chain couples TRBV21-1 to TRBJ2-1; TRBD2 is the table's D call and was not checked against the DNA. TRBV21-1 is a pseudogene segment. This CDR3 is built from 15 residues. CDR3 sequence (DNA): TGTGCCAGCAGTATATCTGACACGCCGCGGGGTGAGCAGTTCTTC. It yields the protein CASSISDTPRGEQFF.

V gene TRBV7-2 combines with J gene TRBJ2-2, with a tentative D call TRBD1 (5 bases). This CDR3 contains 15 residues. The germline gives CDR1 SGHTA, CDR2 FQGNSA. Trimming shortened V by 5 bases and J by 0 bases, and 10 bases separated the two germline ends. CDR3 residues: CASSTGTSNTGELFF. CDR3 nucleotide sequence: TGTGCCAGCAGCACAGGCACCTCGAACACCGGGGAGCTGTTTTTT.

The chain joins TRBV7-5 to TRBJ2-7; TRBD2, the D gene given by the table, was not confirmed from the DNA. TRBV7-5 is an annotated pseudogene. The CDR3 is made up of 12 amino acids. This CDR3 is CARSFERYEQYF. The CDR3 bases are TGTGCCAGAAGCTTTGAGAGGTACGAGCAGTACTTC.

The chain links TRBV9 to TRBJ2-1; TRBD2 agrees at 16 bases. Per the germline V gene, CDR1 is SGDLS and CDR2 is YYNGEE. This CDR3 comprises 14 residues. After removal of 4 bases from V and 10 bases from J, the junction contained 2 bases not matched to a gene. The CDR3 here is CASSRGLAGGEQFF. The DNA for the CDR3 is TGTGCCAGCAGCAGGGGACTAGCGGGAGGGGAGCAGTTCTTC. The variable domain in full, with the rest retrieved from reference TRBV9 and TRBJ2-1, is DSGVTQTPKHLITATGQRVTLRCSPRSGDLSVYWYQQSLDQGLQFLIQYYNGEERAKGNILERFSAQQFPDLHSELNLSSLELGDSALYFCASSRGLAGGEQFFGPGTRLTVL.

The chain carries TRBV6-5 and TRBJ1-3, with D uncertain. V was pared by 5 bases and J by 1 base, with 9 bases between. This CDR3 spans 14 amino acids. Per the germline V gene, CDR1 is MNHEY and CDR2 is SVGAGI. The CDR3 DNA reads TGTGCCAGCAGTCGGGAGGTTTCTGGAAACACCATATATTTT. Translated: CASSREVSGNTIYF.

This chain uses TRBV30 with TRBJ2-7; maybe TRBD2 (6 bases). The CDR3 has 13 residues. The ends were cut back, 5 bases at V and 9 bases at J, with 20 bases in the middle. Germline CDR1 and CDR2: GTSNPN and SVGIG (reference sequence). CDR3 bases: TGTGCCTGGGGAGCCCCGGGACTCCCAATGCAGTACTTC. Its translation: CAWGAPGLPMQYF.

The chain recombines TRBV4-1 with TRBJ1-4; tentative D call: TRBD1 (6 bases). CDR1 is MGHRA, CDR2 YSYEKL, per germline. Deletions cut 0 bases from V and 0 bases from J, with 20 bases between. The CDR3 spans 20 residues. CDR3 amino acids: CASSQDSSRGQPTTNEKLFF. DNA for the CDR3: TGCGCCAGCAGCCAAGATTCTTCGAGAGGACAGCCTACAACTAATGAAAAACTGTTTTTT.

This clone was observed a handful of times. This sequence joins TRBV5-1 and TRBJ2-1, with 8 bases fitting TRBD2. V lost 7 bases, J lost 0 bases, and 9 bases stayed unmatched. The length of the CDR3 is 16 residues. Germline values: CDR1 SGHRS, CDR2 YFSETQ. CDR3 region: CASSIDSGSSYNEQFF. CDR3 nucleotides: TGCGCCAGCTCAATAGACAGCGGGAGCTCCTACAATGAGCAGTTCTTC.

V usage is TRBV9 and J usage is TRBJ2-1; tentative D call: TRBD2 (6 bases). The CDR3 loop spans 14 amino acids. Germline V gene lookup returns CDR1 SGDLS and CDR2 YYNGEE. Trimming took 4 bases from V and 2 from J, leaving 10 bases between them. The CDR3 loop is CASSTGLTYNEQFF. Here the CDR3 DNA reads TGTGCCAGCAGCACGGGACTTACCTACAATGAGCAGTTCTTC.

This sequence joins TRBV2 and TRBJ1-5; unclear D gene. Germline CDR1 is SNHLY and CDR2 is FYNNEI. The CDR3 runs 14 residues. V shed 6 bases and J shed 3 bases, with 12 bases lying between them. The CDR3 reads CASRDGMVNQPQHF. DNA for the CDR3: TGTGCCAGCAGAGACGGGATGGTCAATCAGCCCCAGCATTTT. Using reference TRBV2 and TRBJ1-5 for the parts outside the CDR3, the full variable domain is EPEVTQTPSHQVTQMGQEVILRCVPISNHLYFYWYRQILGQKVEFLVSFYNNEISEKSEIFDDQFSVERPDGSNFTLKIRSTKLEDSAMYFCASRDGMVNQPQHFGDGTRLSIL.

This clone turned up a few times. This chain links TRBV28 with TRBJ1-4; D gene ambiguous. The ends were cut back, 2 bases at V and 8 bases at J, with 12 bases in the middle. Germline CDR1 MDHEN, CDR2 SYDVKM. The CDR3 runs to 14 residues. The CDR3 is CASSLRGEDEKLFF. As DNA, the CDR3 is TGTGCCAGCAGTTTACGCGGGGAGGACGAAAAACTGTTTTTT.

The CDR3 region has the DNA TGTGCCAGCAGTTCCGGGGGACCCCCAGATACGCAGTATTTT. It codes for CASSSGGPPDTQYF. The J gene is TRBJ2-3, the V gene TRBV2; the D gene is possibly TRBD2 (6 bases). CDR1 and CDR2 (germline): SNHLY, FYNNEI. The CDR3 runs 14 residues. With 5 bases removed from V and 4 bases from J, the gap between germline ends came to 13 bases.

This chain connects TRBV5-8 to TRBJ2-5, with D perhaps matching TRBD1 (5 bases). Germline V CDR1 and CDR2: SGHTS, YDEGEE. V lost 2 bases and J lost 2, with 19 bases in between. The CDR3 sequence is 17 residues long. In DNA form, the CDR3 reads TGTGCCAGCAGCTTTTTAATCTCCGACAGACCTCAAGAGACCCAGTACTTC. As protein: CASSFLISDRPQETQYF.

The chain employs TRBV19 and TRBJ1-3; no reliable D call. Germline V lookup: CDR1 LNHDA, CDR2 SQIVND (reference sequence). V was cut by 5 bases and J by 0 bases, with 5 bases left in between. This CDR3 is 13 amino acids long. CDR3 protein: CASSLYSGNTIYF. The CDR3 region has the DNA TGTGCCAGTAGTCTTTACTCTGGAAACACCATATATTTT.

This chain uses TRBV4-3 with TRBJ1-1; possible D gene TRBD1, 6 bases. This CDR3 is built from 16 residues. V was shortened by 3 bases and J by 2 bases, with 16 bases between the two germline ends. Germline-derived CDR1 and CDR2 are LGHNA and YSLEER. The chain's CDR3 is CASSQEPAGGNTEAFF. CDR3 DNA sequence: TGCGCCAGCAGCCAGGAACCGGCGGGGGGCAACACTGAAGCTTTCTTT.

The V and J genes are TRBV3-1 (or the pseudogene TRBV3-2) and TRBJ1-2; TRBD1 matches at 8 bases. Germline assignment: CDR1 LGHDT and CDR2 YNNKEL (reference sequence). V dropped 0 bases and J dropped 4; count of bases not matched to a gene: 7. The CDR3 contains 16 residues. The CDR3 here is CASSQDRGQGTYGYTF. The DNA for the CDR3 is TGTGCCAGCAGCCAAGATCGCGGACAGGGAACCTATGGCTACACCTTC.